This TCR beta chain was observed in a study of T cell responses to AZD1222 COVID-19 vaccine. Germline assignment: CDR1 MNHEY and CDR2 SVGAGI. This CDR3 spans 12 amino acids. Unmatched junction bases numbered 6, after V lost 10 bases and J lost 7 bases. Study-wide results and caveats: Sampling that yielded the repertoires occurred only after the peak T cell response. At baseline, seropositivity was found in only five or six AZD1222 recipients. The sample set comprised mostly white British donors with more females, and clonal diversity was possibly underestimated.

This clone was counted a single time. No antigen is known for it. Using immunoSEQ multiplex PCR, the repertoire was profiled, and TCRdb retains in-frame clones only, with some absent. This sample carries 75,000 to 100,000 clones, approximately 90% of them seen once, and the ten largest clones take more than 9.5%. Sequenced here: peripheral blood, sampled on day 0 of AZD1222 vaccination. This TCR derives from an adult in good health. The chain is built from TRBV6-5 and TRBJ2-2, with 7 nucleotides matching TRBD2. CDR3 in amino acids: CATRLAGGELFF. Written as DNA, the CDR3 is TGTGCCACCAGACTAGCTGGCGGGGAGCTGTTTTTT.